Listed below are T cell receptor beta chains from one sample, sequenced in a study of human versus mouse CDR3 diversity and MHC coevolution. Method: immunoSEQ multiplex PCR; TCRdb's copy keeps in-frame clones and lacks some. The sample carries tens of thousands of clones, around 95% recorded once. The sample taken for sequencing was naive CD4+ T cells from blood. The source of these receptors is a person aged 30 to 69 in good health. The CDR3 runs from the conserved cysteine through the conserved F or W. D genes are given only for firm matches. Size values are once, few and many counts, or a class for expanded clones, and some rows have none.

j_gene	v_gene	d_gene	abundance	CDR3aa	CDR3nt
TRBJ2-7	TRBV6-1	-	-	CASSLTVSYEQYF	TGTGCCAGCAGTCTGACAGTCTCCTACGAGCAGTACTTC
TRBJ2-7	TRBV9	TRBD2	-	CASSAAGPSSGRSEQYF	TGTGCCAGCAGCGCAGCAGGACCTTCTAGCGGGAGGTCCGAGCAGTACTTC
TRBJ1-2	TRBV4-3	-	once	CASSQDRQGNYGYTF	TGCGCCAGCAGCCAAGATAGGCAGGGTAATTATGGCTACACCTTC
TRBJ2-7	TRBV11-1	TRBD1	-	CASRLTGGTYEQYF	TGTGCCAGCAGATTAACAGGGGGCACGTACGAGCAGTACTTC
TRBJ2-5	TRBV2	-	-	CASREGAGETQYF	TGTGCCAGCAGGGAGGGGGCCGGGGAGACCCAGTACTTC
TRBJ2-7	TRBV19	TRBD2	-	CASSIGGSAYEQYF	TGTGCCAGTAGTATTGGCGGGAGCGCCTACGAGCAGTACTTC
TRBJ2-3	TRBV30	TRBD1	-	CAWNRGADTQYF	TGTGCCTGGAACAGGGGTGCAGATACGCAGTATTTT
TRBJ2-7	TRBV28	-	-	CASSSSTGRLGF	TGTGCCAGCAGTTCGTCAACAGGGCGTCTGGGCTTC
TRBJ1-4	TRBV5-4	TRBD1	-	CASSMGQGTNEKLFF	TGTGCCAGCAGCATGGGACAGGGAACTAATGAAAAACTGTTTTTT
TRBJ2-2	TRBV7-3	-	-	CASSPYTGELFF	TGTGCCAGCAGCCCATACACCGGGGAGCTGTTTTTT
TRBJ1-3	TRBV7-2	-	-	CASSLAEGGHTIYF	TGTGCCAGCAGCTTAGCAGAGGGGGGGCACACCATATATTTT
TRBJ2-7	TRBV5-1	-	-	CASRPDSVIYEQYF	TGCGCCAGCAGACCCGACAGTGTTATCTACGAGCAGTACTTC
TRBJ2-7	TRBV7-3	-	-	CASSPTGEYEQYF	TGTGCCAGCAGCCCGACAGGAGAATACGAGCAGTACTTC
TRBJ1-2	TRBV5-1	TRBD1	-	CASSPGQGGGTF	TGCGCCAGCAGCCCAGGACAGGGAGGAGGCACCTTC
TRBJ2-2	TRBV7-2	TRBD2	-	CASSLLAVTGELFF	TGTGCCAGCAGCTTACTAGCGGTCACCGGGGAGCTGTTTTTT
TRBJ2-7	TRBV29-1	-	-	CSVGPGPNEQYF	TGCAGCGTGGGGCCGGGCCCGAACGAGCAGTACTTC
TRBJ1-3	TRBV12-5	-	-	CASGLPGNTIYF	TGTGCTAGTGGTTTGCCAGGAAACACCATATATTTT
TRBJ2-1	TRBV4-3	TRBD2	-	CASSQGGGRAVKYEQFF	TGCGCCAGCAGCCAAGGTGGAGGGAGGGCCGTTAAGTATGAGCAGTTCTTC
TRBJ2-1	TRBV5-1	-	-	CASSLRAGVLSYNEQFF	TGCGCCAGCAGCTTAAGGGCAGGGGTCCTCTCCTACAATGAGCAGTTCTTC